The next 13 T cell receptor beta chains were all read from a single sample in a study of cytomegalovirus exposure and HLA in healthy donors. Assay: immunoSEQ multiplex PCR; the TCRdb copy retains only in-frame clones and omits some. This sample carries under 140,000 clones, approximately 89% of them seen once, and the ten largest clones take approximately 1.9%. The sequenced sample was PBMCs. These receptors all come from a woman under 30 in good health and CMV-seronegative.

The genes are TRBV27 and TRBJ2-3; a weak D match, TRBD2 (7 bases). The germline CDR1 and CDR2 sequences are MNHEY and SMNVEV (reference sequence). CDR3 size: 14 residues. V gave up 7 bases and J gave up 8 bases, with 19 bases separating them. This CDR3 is CASIVGGAQGTQYF. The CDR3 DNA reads TGTGCCAGCATAGTTGGGGGGGCGCAGGGTACGCAGTATTTT.

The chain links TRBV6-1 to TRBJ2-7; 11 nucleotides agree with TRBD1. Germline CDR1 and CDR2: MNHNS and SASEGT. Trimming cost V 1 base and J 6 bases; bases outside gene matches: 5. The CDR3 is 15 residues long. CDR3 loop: CASSEEGDRGSEQYF. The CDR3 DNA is TGTGCCAGCAGTGAAGAGGGGGACAGGGGGTCCGAGCAGTACTTC.

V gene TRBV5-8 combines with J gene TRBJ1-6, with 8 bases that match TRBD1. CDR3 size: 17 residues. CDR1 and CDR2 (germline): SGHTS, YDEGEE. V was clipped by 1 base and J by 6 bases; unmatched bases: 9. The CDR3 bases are TGTGCCAGCAGCTTGTGGGGGACAGGTGTGACTAATTCACCCCTCCACTTT. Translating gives CASSLWGTGVTNSPLHF.

The CDR3 DNA reads as TGTGCCAGCAGCCCCCCCCGACAGATTGAAAAACTGTTTTTT. Its translation: CASSPPRQIEKLFF. The rearrangement links TRBV28 to TRBJ1-4, with D perhaps matching TRBD1 (5 bases). V was pared by 6 bases and J by 7 bases, with 15 bases between. Germline lookup yields CDR1 MDHEN and CDR2 SYDVKM. The CDR3 consists of 14 residues. Combining the CDR3 with reference TRBV28 and TRBJ1-4 gives the whole variable domain DVKVTQSSRYLVKRTGEKVFLECVQDMDHENMFWYRQDPGLGLRLIYFSYDVKMKEKGDIPEGYSVSREKKERFSLILESASTNQTSMYLCASSPPRQIEKLFFGSGTQLSVL.

The CDR3 protein is CASSSFGVEETQYF. The CDR3 DNA follows: TGCGCCAGCAGCTCCTTCGGAGTGGAGGAGACCCAGTACTTC. The chain employs TRBV5-1 and TRBJ2-5; no reliable D call. Trimming cost V 3 bases and J 5 bases, with 14 bases left between them. Germline V CDR1 and CDR2: SGHRS, YFSETQ. CDR3 size: 14 residues.

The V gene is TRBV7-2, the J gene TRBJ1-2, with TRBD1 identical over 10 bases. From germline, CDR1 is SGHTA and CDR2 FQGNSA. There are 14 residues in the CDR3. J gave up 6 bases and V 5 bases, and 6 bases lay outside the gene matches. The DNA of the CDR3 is TGTGCCAGCAGCCTGGACAGGGGGTTTAATGGCTACACCTTC. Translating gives CASSLDRGFNGYTF.

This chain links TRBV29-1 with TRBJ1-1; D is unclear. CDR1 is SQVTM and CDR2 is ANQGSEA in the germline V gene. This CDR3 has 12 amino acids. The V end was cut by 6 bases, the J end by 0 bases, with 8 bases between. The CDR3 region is CSVQTMNTEAFF. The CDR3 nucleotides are TGCAGCGTACAGACCATGAACACTGAAGCTTTCTTT.

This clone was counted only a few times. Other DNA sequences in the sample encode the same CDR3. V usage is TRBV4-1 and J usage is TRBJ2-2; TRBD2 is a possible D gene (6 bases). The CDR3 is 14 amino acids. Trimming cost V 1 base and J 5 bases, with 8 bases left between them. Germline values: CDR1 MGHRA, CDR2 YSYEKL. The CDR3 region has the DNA TGCGCCAGCAGCCAAGGGGCGGGAACCGGGGAGCTGTTTTTT. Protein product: CASSQGAGTGELFF.

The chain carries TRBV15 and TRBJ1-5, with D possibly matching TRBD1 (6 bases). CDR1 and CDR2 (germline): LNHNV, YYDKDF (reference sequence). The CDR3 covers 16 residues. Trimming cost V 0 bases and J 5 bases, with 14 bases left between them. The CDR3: CATSRDKGGGYQPQHF. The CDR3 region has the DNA TGTGCCACCAGCAGAGATAAGGGAGGGGGATATCAGCCCCAGCATTTT.

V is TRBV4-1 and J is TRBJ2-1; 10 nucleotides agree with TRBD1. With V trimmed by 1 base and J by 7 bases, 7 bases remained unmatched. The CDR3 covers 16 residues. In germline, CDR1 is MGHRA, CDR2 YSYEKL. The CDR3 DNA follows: TGCGCCAGCAGCCAAGTAGGACAGGGGGGGAGGAATGAGCAGTTCTTC. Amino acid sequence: CASSQVGQGGRNEQFF.

The CDR3 loop reads CASSSRLWGADGYTF. CDR3 nucleotide sequence: TGTGCCAGCAGCTCGCGGCTCTGGGGCGCGGATGGCTACACCTTC. The rearrangement joins TRBV7-2 to TRBJ1-2; tentative D call: TRBD1 (5 bases). This CDR3 contains 15 residues. The germline gives CDR1 SGHTA, CDR2 FQGNSA. V was pared by 4 bases and J by 6 bases, with 18 bases between.

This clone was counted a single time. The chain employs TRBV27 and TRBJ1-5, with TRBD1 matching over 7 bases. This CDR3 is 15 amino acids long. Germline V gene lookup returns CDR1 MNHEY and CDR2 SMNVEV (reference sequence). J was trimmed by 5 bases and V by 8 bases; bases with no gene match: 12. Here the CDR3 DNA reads TGTGCCAGCCGGAGTGTAGGGACAGAGGATCAGCCCCAGCATTTT. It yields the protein CASRSVGTEDQPQHF.

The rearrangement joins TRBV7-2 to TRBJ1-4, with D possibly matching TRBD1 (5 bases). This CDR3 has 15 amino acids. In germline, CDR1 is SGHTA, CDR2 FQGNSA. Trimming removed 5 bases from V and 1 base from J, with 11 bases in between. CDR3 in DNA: TGTGCCAGCAGCGCCCTTCAGGGAACTAATGAAAAACTGTTTTTT. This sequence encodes CASSALQGTNEKLFF.